The T cell receptor beta chain described here comes from a study of long-term antiretroviral therapy in people with HIV. Concerning this clone: Its antigen is still unknown.

Version v3.0 of the immunoSEQ assay was performed at survey level. Per sample, sequencing targeted roughly 40,000-50,000 T-cell genomes. Sequenced by immunoSEQ multiplex PCR; TCRdb stores in-frame clones only, minus some. This sample carries 34,000 or so clones, 80% to 90% of them seen once, and the ten largest clones take 4.8%. V dropped 6 bases and J dropped 8 bases, with 10 bases sitting between them. Germline V gives CDR1 SQVTM, CDR2 ANQGSEA. This CDR3 has 10 amino acids. Regarding the study as a whole: Therapy changes, viral resistance and ART adherence were not documented in the available data. The study collected blood between 2004 and 2017, possibly under older ART regimens. ART preceded a rise in diversity that nonetheless stayed lower than in transplant donor controls.

The receptor comes from a woman aged 30 to 39 with HIV. V and J are TRBV29-1 and TRBJ1-2; D is ambiguous. The starting material was unsorted PBMCs, obtained 2.8 years before starting antiretroviral therapy. For the CDR3, the DNA is TGCAGCGTGATAGAGGAAGGCTACACCTTC. Residues: CSVIEEGYTF.